This paragraph reports one TCR beta chain. Its target is unknown. The patients with Susac syndrome satisfied recently defined diagnostic criteria for either definite or probable disease. The germline V and J ends were trimmed by 7 bases and 6 bases, with 13 bases remaining between them. The CDR3 loop spans 13 amino acids. From germline, CDR1 is LNHDA and CDR2 SQIVND (reference sequence). This sample stems from a study of CD8 T cells in Susac syndrome. Overall study: Patients with Susac syndrome were therapy-naive, on corticosteroids, or on intravenous immunoglobulin alone at blood draw. Study observations and caveats: In Susac syndrome, the CD4+ T cell repertoires did not show clonal expansion.

When the RNA was reverse transcribed, random hexamers were used with an input of roughly 0.5 to 1 ug. Via MiXCR, TCRdb re-called the immunoSEQ multiplex PCR reads, giving one row per CDR3 protein. The sample lists 170,000 or so distinct CDR3 sequences, about 93% seen once, with approximately 0.099% in the top ten. The V and J genes are TRBV19 and TRBJ1-5; D perhaps matches TRBD1 (5 bases). The TCR comes from a human donor with Susac syndrome. The material sequenced was CD4+ T cells from PBMCs. In DNA form, the CDR3 reads TGTGCCAGTACTCCGACAGCGGTTCAGCCCCAGCATTTT. Its translation is CASTPTAVQPQHF. Based on the CDR3 plus reference TRBV19 and TRBJ1-5, the full variable domain is DGGITQSPKYLFRKEGQNVTLSCEQNLNHDAMYWYRQDPGQGLRLIYYSQIVNDFQKGDIAEGYSVSREKKESFPLTVTSAQKNPTAFYLCASTPTAVQPQHFGDGTRLSIL.